The clone carrying this TCR beta chain was counted only a few times. Its antigen is currently unknown. The data belong to a study of cytomegalovirus exposure and HLA in healthy donors. A multiplex PCR was run with 60 Vbeta primers and 13 Jbeta primers. In the authors' methods: In a later analysis, the count reached some 83 million unique TCR beta chains, with approximately 10 million shared. Clones were read by immunoSEQ multiplex PCR, and TCRdb kept only the in-frame ones, dropping some. That table supplies the V and J calls and clone size; D and trimming were determined from the DNA. This repertoire shows more than 140,000 clones, roughly four fifths found once; its top ten account for more than 1.5%. The CDR3 contains 13 residues. In germline, CDR1 is SGHNT, CDR2 YENEEA. V was cut by 5 bases and J by 7 bases, with 14 bases left in between. Study-level results: Presence/absence analyses rested on an assumption that sequencing depth was roughly uniform across donors. Reportedly, HLA-A and HLA-B alleles of most subjects were accurately predicted from TCR beta. Analysis was carried out at a later point, and it linked a missense DCLRE1C variant to TCR beta V- and J-gene trimming.

The sample was PBMCs. The source is a woman aged 40 to 50 in good health and CMV-seronegative. The chain combines TRBV11-3 with TRBJ2-5; TRBD2 might be the D (5 bases). For the CDR3, the DNA is TGTGCCAGCAGCCTTTCACTAGACGGGACCCAGTACTTC. Translation gives CASSLSLDGTQYF.